This T cell receptor beta chain was profiled in a study of cytomegalovirus exposure and HLA in healthy donors. Remarks on this clone: The target antigen is unknown.

PCR used 60 Vbeta primers and 13 Jbeta primers. Clones were read by immunoSEQ multiplex PCR, and TCRdb kept only the in-frame ones, dropping some. Of under 150,000 clones in the sample, 76% were seen once. Healthy people donating bone marrow made up the donors. At the time of sampling, donors were nominally healthy, though unrecorded immune exposures were likely. Notes on the study in general: In an earlier analysis, in some 540 donors, most V segments appeared productive either ~87% or ~30% of the time. The authors later found TCR association rates varying by HLA locus, with DRB1 most and HLA-C fewest.

Specimen: PBMCs. The TCR originated in a woman aged 40 to 55 in good health and CMV-seronegative.

CDR3 residues: CASSRTGGEQYF. CDR3 coding DNA: TGTGCCAGCAGCCGTACAGGGGGCGAGCAGTACTTC. The chain carries TRBV7-2 and TRBJ2-7; 8 bases align to TRBD1. This CDR3 comprises 12 residues. J was trimmed by 6 bases and V by 5 bases; bases with no gene match: 3. Germline CDR1 and CDR2: SGHTA and FQGNSA.